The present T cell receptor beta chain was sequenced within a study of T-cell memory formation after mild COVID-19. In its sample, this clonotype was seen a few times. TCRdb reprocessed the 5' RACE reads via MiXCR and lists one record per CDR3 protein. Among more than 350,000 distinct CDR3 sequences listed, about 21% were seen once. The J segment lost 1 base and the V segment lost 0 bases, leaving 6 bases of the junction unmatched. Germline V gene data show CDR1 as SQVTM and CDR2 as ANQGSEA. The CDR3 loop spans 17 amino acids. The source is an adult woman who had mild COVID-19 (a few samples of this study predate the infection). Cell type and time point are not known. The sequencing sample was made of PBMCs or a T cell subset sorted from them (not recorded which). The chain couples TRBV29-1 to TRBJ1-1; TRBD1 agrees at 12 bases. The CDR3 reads CSVEDLGTGGANTEAFF. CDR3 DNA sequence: TGCAGCGTTGAAGATTTAGGGACAGGGGGCGCGAACACTGAAGCTTTCTTT. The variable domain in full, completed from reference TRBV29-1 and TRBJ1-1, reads SAVISQKPSRDICQRGTSLTIQCQVDSQVTMMFWYRQQPGQSLTLIATANQGSEATYESGFVIDKFPISRPNLTFSTLTVSNMSPEDSSIYLCSVEDLGTGGANTEAFFGQGTRLTVV.